Following are 13 T cell receptor beta chains from one sample sequenced in a study of regulatory T cells in long-lasting Graves disease. Investigators prepared the TCR beta libraries by applying iRepertoire HTBI primers and Arm-PCR of CDR3 regions. MiXCR, applied by TCRdb to the multiplex PCR reads, yields one record per CDR3 protein. The sample records just over 600,000 distinct CDR3 sequences, roughly 16% being singletons. Time point noted: newly diagnosed GD, antithyroid drugs for less than 3 months. With RNA extracted from PBMCs as input, the TCR library was made. The sample was also linked to a second study, of T cells in Graves' hyperthyroidism and ophthalmopathy.

This specimen consisted of peripheral blood mononuclear cells (PBMCs), obtained at new diagnosis, from a patient treated with antithyroid drugs. Source of these receptors: a woman in her 30s with Graves disease.

At least ten counts were recorded for this clonotype. This chain connects TRBV10-3 to TRBJ1-2, with 9 nucleotides matching TRBD1. Germline values: CDR1 ENHRY, CDR2 SYGVKD. CDR3 length: 15 residues. The V and J ends lost 2 bases and 4 bases, in that order; junction bases with no gene match: 5. The CDR3 spells CAISEPGQGAYGYTF. CDR3 nucleotides: TGTGCCATCAGTGAGCCGGGACAGGGTGCCTATGGCTACACCTTC.

J is TRBJ2-2 and V is TRBV12-3 or TRBV12-4, with TRBD2 identical over 7 bases. The V gene end was trimmed by 5 bases and the J gene end by 8 bases; junction bases not matched to a gene: 17. This CDR3 spans 17 amino acids. CDR3 sequence (DNA): TGTGCCAGCAGTCCGGCGTTTGTGGGTAGCGGGTGGGGGGAGCTGTTTTTT. It yields the protein CASSPAFVGSGWGELFF.

With respect to this clonotype: A single base separates this from a much larger clone, so it may be a read error. This sequence joins TRBV28 and TRBJ2-1; TRBD1 matches 7 bases. The germline V gene has CDR1 MDHEN and CDR2 SYDVKM. V was clipped by 6 bases and J by 8 bases; unmatched bases: 19. The CDR3 has 17 amino acids. The CDR3 region has the DNA TGTGCCAGCAGATCGCCGCAGAGACAGGGCTGGTACGATGAGCAGTTCTTC. Protein sequence: CASRSPQRQGWYDEQFF.

This clonotype came up many times. J is TRBJ1-5 and V is TRBV20-1, with D possibly matching TRBD1 (6 bases). The germline CDR1 and CDR2 sequences are DFQATT and SNEGSKA (reference sequence). The CDR3 totals 14 residues. Between the trimmed V and J ends, which lost 0 bases and 6 bases, there was a span of 12 bases. The CDR3 DNA reads TGCAGTGCTAGAGATGGCGGGGGCGGTCAGCCCCAGCATTTT. As protein: CSARDGGGGQPQHF.

This clonotype was found many times. The gene calls are TRBV7-8 and TRBJ2-4; D gene unclear. With 1 base removed from V and 6 bases from J, the gap between germline ends came to 4 bases. Germline V lookup: CDR1 SGHVS, CDR2 FQNEAQ. The CDR3 is 12 residues long. The CDR3 coding sequence is TGTGCCAGCAGCTTAGACGCAAACATTCAGTACTTC. Translating it yields CASSLDANIQYF.

In this sample, this clonotype turned up a few times. CDR3 DNA: TGCGCCAGCAGCTCACAAGGACTAGCGGGAGGCCTCGATAGGGATGAGCAGTTCTTC. Amino acids: CASSSQGLAGGLDRDEQFF. The J gene is TRBJ2-1, the V gene TRBV5-1; 14 bases are a match to TRBD2. The CDR3 is 19 residues long. Unmatched junction bases numbered 16, after V lost 3 bases and J lost 8 bases. Germline V gene data show CDR1 as SGHRS and CDR2 as YFSETQ.

This clonotype came up a few times. This chain links TRBV3-1 with TRBJ2-7; TRBD2 aligns across 10 bases. CDR3 length equals 15 residues. The germline CDR1 and CDR2 sequences are LGHDT and YNNKEL (reference sequence). V shed 2 bases, J shed 6 bases, and the junction held 7 bases outside the gene matches. CDR3 amino acids: CASSQRAGGPREQYF. CDR3 nucleotides: TGTGCCAGCAGCCAACGAGCGGGAGGGCCCCGCGAGCAGTACTTC.

This clonotype came up many times. The rearrangement uses TRBV20-1 and TRBJ2-3; the match to TRBD1 covers 10 bases. CDR3 length equals 14 residues. V dropped 5 bases and J dropped 0; count of bases not matched to a gene: 2. Per germline, CDR1 DFQATT and CDR2 SNEGSKA (reference sequence). The DNA of the CDR3 is TGCAGTGCTGCGGGACAGGGGAGCACAGATACGCAGTATTTT. As protein: CSAAGQGSTDTQYF.

This clonotype was counted at least ten times. CDR3 sequence: CATYDRVETEQYF. The DNA for the CDR3 is TGTGCCACCTACGACAGAGTTGAGACCGAGCAGTACTTC. V usage is TRBV28 and J usage is TRBJ2-7; a possible D gene is TRBD1 (5 bases). Trimming cost V 10 bases and J 6 bases, with 19 bases left between them. Germline V gene lookup returns CDR1 MDHEN and CDR2 SYDVKM. The length of the CDR3 is 13 residues.

This clonotype was detected a few times. This chain joins TRBV11-2 and TRBJ2-1; D may be TRBD1 or TRBD2 (5 bases each). The CDR3 has 12 residues. Trimming removed 6 bases at V and 8 bases at J, with 11 bases between. Germline values: CDR1 SGHAT, CDR2 FQNNGV. The CDR3 loop is CASSFVGDEQFF. The CDR3 DNA reads as TGTGCCAGCAGTTTCGTGGGGGATGAGCAGTTCTTC.

This clonotype was found a few times. J is TRBJ2-2 and V is TRBV24-1; D remains ambiguous. Trimming removed 4 bases at V and 4 bases at J, with 15 bases between. The CDR3 covers 16 residues. Per the germline V gene, CDR1 is KGHDR and CDR2 is SFDVKD. CDR3 protein: CATSDLKPLSTGELFF. The CDR3 DNA sequence: TGTGCCACCAGTGACTTAAAACCCCTGAGCACCGGGGAGCTGTTTTTT.

This clonotype was recorded a few times. V gene TRBV20-1 combines with J gene TRBJ2-5; the D gene is possibly TRBD2 (6 bases). The ends were cut back, 3 bases at V and 6 bases at J, with 20 bases in the middle. CDR1 is DFQATT, CDR2 SNEGSKA, per germline (reference sequence). This CDR3 region has 15 residues. This CDR3 is CSASPLADRRKTQYF. CDR3 nucleotides: TGCAGTGCTAGTCCTTTAGCGGACCGGCGGAAGACCCAGTACTTC.

This clonotype was detected many times. This rearrangement joins TRBV20-1 to TRBJ1-5; a weak D match, TRBD1 (6 bases). CDR1 is DFQATT and CDR2 is SNEGSKA in the germline V gene (reference sequence). The CDR3 totals 16 residues. The V gene lost 0 bases and the J gene lost 4 bases, with 16 bases spanning the gap. This CDR3 reads CSARDQDRFGNQPQHF. CDR3 coding DNA: TGCAGTGCTAGAGATCAAGACAGGTTTGGAAATCAGCCCCAGCATTTT.